Listed below are T cell receptor beta chains from one sample, sequenced in a study of beta chain features in type 1 diabetes. This table comes from immunoSEQ multiplex PCR, and its TCRdb copy is limited to in-frame clones, with some not included. The sample includes 680,000 or so clones, about 14% of them seen just once. The specimen sequenced was naive CD4+ T cells from blood. The receptors here all came from a man in his late teens or twenties in good health. Both conserved end residues are part of each CDR3. D genes are given only for firm matches.

>TRBV28|-|TRBJ2-7
CASKSPQLAYEQYF
>TRBV6-5|-|TRBJ2-7
CASSFPRRGLLYEQYF
>TRBV28|-|TRBJ1-1
CASRTPRGGLNTEAFF
>TRBV7-2|-|TRBJ2-5
CASSLAGGGETQYF
>TRBV29-1|TRBD1|TRBJ1-2
CSALDRDRANYGYTF
>TRBV10-3|TRBD2|TRBJ2-1
CAISVRGGLVYEQFF
>TRBV5-1|-|TRBJ2-1
CASSFQGTSYNEQFF
>TRBV9|-|TRBJ2-4
CASSPGRKNIQYF
>TRBV27|TRBD1|TRBJ1-4
CASSFGQGHGKLFF
>TRBV7-3|TRBD2|TRBJ2-3
CASSRRLAGGTDTQYF
>TRBV19|-|TRBJ1-5
CASSMVSNQPQHF
>TRBV20-1|-|TRBJ2-5
CSAPIRETQYF
>TRBV18|TRBD1|TRBJ2-4
CASSRGQGLAKNIQYF
>TRBV23-1|-|TRBJ1-6
CASRCSPLHF
>TRBV28|TRBD1|TRBJ1-1
CASRPTGEPEAFF
>TRBV9|-|TRBJ2-1
CASSSSGSSYNEQFF
>TRBV7-2|TRBD2|TRBJ2-3
CASSSGGGRGDTQYF
>TRBV21-1|-|TRBJ2-7
CASSHKGYEQYF
>TRBV9|-|TRBJ2-7
CASSPRGTTYEQYF
>TRBV7-9|TRBD1|TRBJ2-5
CASSGDRLEETQYF
>TRBV6-5|TRBD1|TRBJ2-3
CASRRDREGTQYF
>TRBV10-3|TRBD1|TRBJ2-7
CAIGRTGAGEQYF
>TRBV4-1|TRBD1|TRBJ2-7
CASSQTTGLLYEQYF
>TRBV7-2|-|TRBJ2-5
CASSLVGAGWEETQYF
>TRBV18|-|TRBJ2-7
CASSLYYEQYF
>TRBV5-1|-|TRBJ1-1
CASSLEGRGGTEAFF
>TRBV28|-|TRBJ1-5
CASRDSNQPQHF
>TRBV4-3|-|TRBJ1-1
CASSQEVATEAFF
>TRBV7-2|-|TRBJ2-7
CASSLEEGRAAKYF
>TRBV27|-|TRBJ2-7
CASSSFVRGQVRGQYF
>TRBV7-9|-|TRBJ1-2
CASSLGGAFAYTF
>TRBV28|TRBD2|TRBJ2-1
CASTRGLSGRAYNEQFF
>TRBV7-2|TRBD2|TRBJ2-5
CASSFAIASGGARETQYF
>TRBV10-3|TRBD1|TRBJ2-5
CAIRAGQGAGETQYF
>TRBV7-2|TRBD2|TRBJ2-5
CASSLPSGRAGETQYF
>TRBV19|TRBD1|TRBJ1-5
CASSTGGGDNQPQHF
>TRBV6-5|-|TRBJ1-6
CASRGVPYNSPLHF
>TRBV15|-|TRBJ2-1
CATSRDLVGSVGSQFF
>TRBV6-4|-|TRBJ2-1
CASSEPMSEQFF
>TRBV25-1|TRBD2|TRBJ2-3
CASSESGLAQPGTDTQYF
>TRBV6-1|-|TRBJ1-5
CASSEVEKLGNQPQHF
>TRBV28|-|TRBJ2-1
CASSLYRAHEQFF
>TRBV9|TRBD1|TRBJ2-6
CASSRDSASPLSGANVLTF
>TRBV5-1|-|TRBJ2-7
CASSPEGGEQYF